One sample yielded the 21 T cell receptor beta chains listed below, sequenced in a study of blood T cells in healthy people across ages. A second about 7 to 12 cycle PCR used barcoded and J-beta primers. TCRdb fed the 5' RACE reads into MiXCR, producing one record per CDR3 protein. The data hold roughly 680,000 distinct CDR3 sequences, with around 45% observed a single time. The sequenced sample consisted of blood. The receptors derive from a woman aged 60-75 years in good health.

The chain links TRBV5-1 to TRBJ2-3, with 8 bases that match TRBD2. CDR1 is SGHRS and CDR2 is YFSETQ in the germline V gene. Trimming took 4 bases from V and 7 from J; bases not matched to a gene: 5. This CDR3 comprises 13 residues. The CDR3 sequence: CASSRAGVNTQYF. CDR3 nucleotide sequence: TGCGCCAGCAGCCGAGCGGGAGTGAATACGCAGTATTTT.

The chain employs TRBV20-1 and TRBJ1-1; D uncertain. V lost 2 bases to trimming and J lost 4 bases, with 11 bases between them. CDR3 length: 13 amino acids. In germline, CDR1 is DFQATT, CDR2 SNEGSKA (reference sequence). CDR3 loop: CSARKTLLTEAFF. CDR3 nucleotides: TGCAGTGCTAGAAAGACACTACTCACTGAAGCTTTCTTT.

This clonotype was picked up a small number of times. This chain uses TRBV7-9 with TRBJ2-7; D not certain. This CDR3 has 11 residues. The germline gives CDR1 SEHNR, CDR2 FQNEAQ (reference sequence). Between the trimmed V and J ends, which lost 5 bases and 7 bases, there was a span of 9 bases. The CDR3 bases are TGTGCCAGCAGCGGCGGTCGGGAGCAGTACTTC. As protein: CASSGGREQYF.

The V call is TRBV6-2 or TRBV6-3, the J call TRBJ2-7; possible D gene TRBD2, 6 bases. The CDR3 is 18 residues long. In germline, CDR1 is MNHEY, CDR2 SVGEGT. Trimming cost V 0 bases and J 1 base, with 19 bases left between them. DNA for the CDR3: TGTGCCAGCAGTTACTCTTGGGCCGGAGGGAGTAGATCCTACGAGCAGTACTTC. It specifies CASSYSWAGGSRSYEQYF.

V gene TRBV6-1 combines with J gene TRBJ2-7; perhaps TRBD2 as D (5 bases). Germline-derived CDR1 and CDR2 are MNHNS and SASEGT. With 1 base removed from V and 1 base from J, the gap between germline ends came to 11 bases. This CDR3 region has 15 residues. The CDR3 sequence: CASSEGTGWSYEQYF. The DNA of the CDR3 is TGTGCCAGCAGTGAAGGGACGGGGTGGTCCTACGAGCAGTACTTC.

V gene TRBV6-5 combines with J gene TRBJ2-5; 8 bases line up with TRBD2. V was clipped by 3 bases and J by 5 bases; unmatched bases: 11. The germline V gene has CDR1 MNHEY and CDR2 SVGAGI. CDR3 length: 16 residues. The CDR3 bases are TGTGCCAGCAGTTATTATCCAGCGGGAGTCGGCGAGACCCAGTACTTC. As protein: CASSYYPAGVGETQYF.

This chain uses TRBV9 with TRBJ2-1, with 7 positions matching TRBD2. Judging by the DNA end, TRBJ2-7 fits better; the J call may be wrong. Germline V gene data show CDR1 as SGDLS and CDR2 as YYNGEE. CDR3 length: 18 residues. The CDR3 spells CASSVVDFGTKRSNEQYF. In DNA form, the CDR3 reads TGTGCCAGCAGCGTAGTTGATTTCGGGACTAAAAGGAGTAATGAGCAGTACTTC.

The chain couples TRBV28 to TRBJ2-5; tentatively, D is TRBD1 or TRBD2 (5 bases each). CDR1 and CDR2 (germline): MDHEN, SYDVKM. The CDR3 is made up of 15 amino acids. V lost 6 bases to trimming and J lost 3 bases, with 17 bases between them. The DNA for the CDR3 is TGTGCCAGCAGCTCCTCACAGGTCGGGGAAGAGACCCAGTACTTC. Translation: CASSSSQVGEETQYF.

This chain joins TRBV27 and TRBJ2-5; D is undetermined. The V and J ends lost 6 bases and 0 bases respectively, with 5 bases between them. The CDR3 has 12 amino acids. Germline lookup yields CDR1 MNHEY and CDR2 SMNVEV (reference sequence). The CDR3: CASRFYQETQYF. Here the CDR3 DNA reads TGTGCCAGCAGGTTCTACCAAGAGACCCAGTACTTC.

Comments on this clonotype: This could be a read error, since a much larger clone is one nucleotide away. The chain couples TRBV3-1 to TRBJ1-4; D uncertain. The CDR3 extends over 12 amino acids. The germline gives CDR1 LGHDT, CDR2 YNNKEL (reference sequence). CDR3 amino acids: CVSSPRTKRLFF. In nucleotides, the CDR3 is TGTGTCAGCAGCCCCCGGACCAAGAGACTGTTTTTT.

J is TRBJ2-1 and V is TRBV5-6; 12 nucleotides line up with TRBD2. Germline CDR1 SGHDT, CDR2 YYEEEE. This CDR3 comprises 15 residues. With V trimmed by 4 bases and J by 4 bases, 3 bases remained unmatched. CDR3 coding DNA: TGTGCCAGCAGCAAACTAGCGGGAGGTTACAATGAGCAGTTCTTC. Its protein is CASSKLAGGYNEQFF.

This chain links TRBV29-1 with TRBJ2-5, with D possibly TRBD2 on 6 matching bases. Germline CDR1 is SQVTM and CDR2 is ANQGSEA. Trimming removed 1 base from V and 12 bases from J, with 12 bases in between. This CDR3 has 11 amino acids. CDR3 region: CSVEARGKEYF. CDR3 in DNA: TGCAGCGTTGAAGCTCGGGGGAAGGAGTACTTC.

This clonotype occurred once. A much larger clone differs by one base, so this may be a read error. The chain uses TRBV2 and TRBJ1-2, with a tentative D call TRBD1 (6 bases). This CDR3 is built from 12 residues. CDR1 and CDR2 (germline): SNHLY, FYNNEI. V was trimmed by 7 bases and J by 2 bases, leaving 8 bases between them. The CDR3 reads CASNDRNYGYTF. For the CDR3, the DNA is TGTGCCAGCAATGACAGGAACTATGGCTACACCTTC.

This clonotype has only a few counts. The chain couples TRBV27 to TRBJ1-2; 8 bases are a match to TRBD1. CDR3 length equals 13 residues. Germline CDR1 and CDR2: MNHEY and SMNVEV (reference sequence). After removal of 5 bases from V and 6 bases from J, the junction contained 5 bases not matched to a gene. In DNA, the CDR3 is TGTGCCAGCAGTCCAAACAGGGGGAATGGCTACACCTTC. It yields the protein CASSPNRGNGYTF.

This clonotype came up once. The gene calls are TRBV5-1 and TRBJ2-3, with TRBD2 matching 7 bases. Trimming took 3 bases from V and 5 from J; bases not matched to a gene: 6. CDR3 length: 14 amino acids. In germline, CDR1 is SGHRS, CDR2 YFSETQ. The CDR3 region has the DNA TGCGCCAGCAGCTGGAGCGGGAATGGAGATACGCAGTATTTT. Encoded protein: CASSWSGNGDTQYF.

The chain combines TRBV29-1 with TRBJ2-3; D is perhaps TRBD2 (6 bases). Germline CDR1 SQVTM, CDR2 ANQGSEA. V dropped 3 bases and J dropped 0 bases, with 7 bases sitting between them. This CDR3 contains 13 residues. CDR3 coding DNA: TGCAGCGTTGAGGCGGGGAGCACAGATACGCAGTATTTT. Translated, it gives CSVEAGSTDTQYF.

The CDR3 loop is CSARLDSYEQYF. In DNA, the CDR3 is TGCAGTGCTAGGCTAGACTCCTACGAGCAGTACTTC. J is TRBJ2-7 and V is TRBV20-1; no clear D gene. V was shortened by 3 bases and J by 0 bases, with 6 bases between the two germline ends. Germline CDR1 DFQATT, CDR2 SNEGSKA (reference sequence). This CDR3 has 12 residues.

This clonotype appeared a few times. The chain links TRBV12-3 or TRBV12-4 to TRBJ2-5; no definite D call. The J call is in doubt because the DNA end fits TRBJ2-7 better. CDR3 size: 13 residues. Written as DNA, the CDR3 is TGTGCCAGCAGGACCGCCGTCTCCTACGAGCAGTACTTC. Its translation is CASRTAVSYEQYF.

The V gene is TRBV29-1, the J gene TRBJ1-4; D not certain. The CDR3 has 12 amino acids. V lost 4 bases and J 2 bases, leaving 5 bases between the germline ends. The germline V gene encodes CDR1 SQVTM and CDR2 ANQGSEA. The CDR3 nucleotides are TGCAGCGTTGGTACCACTAATGAAAAACTGTTTTTT. It translates to CSVGTTNEKLFF.

This sequence joins TRBV3-1 and TRBJ2-7; the D gene is possibly TRBD1 (5 bases). The CDR3 extends over 13 amino acids. V lost 2 bases to trimming and J lost 3 bases, with 8 bases between them. Germline V gene sequence: CDR1 LGHDT, CDR2 YNNKEL (reference sequence). In DNA form, the CDR3 reads TGTGCCAGCAGCCAAACAGGTAACTACGAGCAGTACTTC. Residues: CASSQTGNYEQYF.

In this sample, this clonotype turned up a few times. V gene TRBV5-1 combines with J gene TRBJ1-1, with D hard to call. Trimming removed 0 bases from V and 3 bases from J, with 9 bases in between. This CDR3 comprises 14 residues. Germline loops: CDR1 SGHRS, CDR2 YFSETQ. The CDR3 region is CASSLEGGDTEAFF. The DNA of the CDR3 is TGCGCCAGCAGCTTGGAGGGCGGAGACACTGAAGCTTTCTTT. The whole variable domain, filled in from reference TRBV5-1 and TRBJ1-1, reads KAGVTQTPRYLIKTRGQQVTLSCSPISGHRSVSWYQQTPGQGLQFLFEYFSETQRNKGNFPGRFSGRQFSNSRSEMNVSTLELGDSALYLCASSLEGGDTEAFFGQGTRLTVV.